The T cell receptor beta chain described here comes from a study of long-term antiretroviral therapy in people with HIV. In this sample, this clone turned up a few times. J was trimmed by 1 base and V by 6 bases; bases with no gene match: 16. The germline CDR1 and CDR2 sequences are MDHEN and SYDVKM. The CDR3 sequence is 19 residues long. immunoSEQ v3.0 was run at survey level. Sequencing used immunoSEQ multiplex PCR; TCRdb keeps in-frame clones, though not all of them. Of tens of thousands of clones in the sample, more than 75% were seen once. The material was unsorted PBMCs, obtained 0.5 years after starting antiretroviral therapy. The TCR originated in a woman in her thirties or forties with HIV. This chain joins TRBV28 and TRBJ2-1; 9 nucleotides match TRBD1. CDR3 in DNA: TGTGCCAGCAGACTTCGAATTTCCCGGGACAGGGCATCCTACAATGAGCAGTTCTTC. This translates into CASRLRISRDRASYNEQFF. The whole variable domain, remainder taken from reference TRBV28 and TRBJ2-1, is DVKVTQSSRYLVKRTGEKVFLECVQDMDHENMFWYRQDPGLGLRLIYFSYDVKMKEKGDIPEGYSVSREKKERFSLILESASTNQTSMYLCASRLRISRDRASYNEQFFGPGTRLTVL.